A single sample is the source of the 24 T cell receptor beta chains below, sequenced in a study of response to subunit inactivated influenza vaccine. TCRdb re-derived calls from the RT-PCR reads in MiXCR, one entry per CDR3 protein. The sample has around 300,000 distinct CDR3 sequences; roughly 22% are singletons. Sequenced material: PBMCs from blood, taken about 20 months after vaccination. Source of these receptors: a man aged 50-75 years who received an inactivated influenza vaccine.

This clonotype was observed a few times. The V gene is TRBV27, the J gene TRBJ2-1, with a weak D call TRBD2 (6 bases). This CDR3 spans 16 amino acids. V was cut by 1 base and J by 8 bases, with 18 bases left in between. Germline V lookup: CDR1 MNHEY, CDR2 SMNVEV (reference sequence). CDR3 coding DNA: TGTGCCAGCAGTTTATTTTCCAGCGGGTCGGGGGATGAGCAGTTCTTC. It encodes CASSLFSSGSGDEQFF.

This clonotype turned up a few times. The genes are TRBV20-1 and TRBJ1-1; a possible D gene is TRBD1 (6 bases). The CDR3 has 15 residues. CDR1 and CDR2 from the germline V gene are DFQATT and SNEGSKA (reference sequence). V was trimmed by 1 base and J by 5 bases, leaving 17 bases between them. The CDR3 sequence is CSARGGKGGRTEAFF. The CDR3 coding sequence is TGCAGTGCTAGAGGAGGGAAGGGGGGAAGGACTGAAGCTTTCTTT.

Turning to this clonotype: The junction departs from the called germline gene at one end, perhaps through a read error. The chain's CDR3 is CASSQGQFRDRKNVQYF. DNA of the CDR3: TGCGCCAGCAGCCAAGGACAATTCCGGGACCGAAAAAACGTTCAGTACTTC. The chain carries TRBV4-1 and TRBJ2-4; possibly TRBD1 or TRBD2 for D (5 bases each). Germline CDR1 is MGHRA and CDR2 is YSYEKL. The CDR3 has 17 residues.

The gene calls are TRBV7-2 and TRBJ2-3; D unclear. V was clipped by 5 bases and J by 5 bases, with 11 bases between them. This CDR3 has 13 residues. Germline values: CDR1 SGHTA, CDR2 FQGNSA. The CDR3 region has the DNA TGTGCCAGCAGCCAAAATTGGGGAGATACGCAGTATTTT. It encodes CASSQNWGDTQYF.

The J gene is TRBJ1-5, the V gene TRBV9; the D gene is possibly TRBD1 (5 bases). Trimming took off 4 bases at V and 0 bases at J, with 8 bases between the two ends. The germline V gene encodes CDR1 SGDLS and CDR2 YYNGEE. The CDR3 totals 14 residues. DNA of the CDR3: TGTGCCAGCAGCAAGACAGTTAGCAATCAGCCCCAGCATTTT. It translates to CASSKTVSNQPQHF.

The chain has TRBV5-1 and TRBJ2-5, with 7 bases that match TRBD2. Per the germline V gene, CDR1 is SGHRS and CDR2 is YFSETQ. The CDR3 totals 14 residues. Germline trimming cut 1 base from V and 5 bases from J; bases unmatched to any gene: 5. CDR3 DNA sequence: TGCGCCAGCAGCTTGCAATTACTAGCGGAGACCCAGTACTTC. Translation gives CASSLQLLAETQYF. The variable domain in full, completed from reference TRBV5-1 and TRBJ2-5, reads KAGVTQTPRYLIKTRGQQVTLSCSPISGHRSVSWYQQTPGQGLQFLFEYFSETQRNKGNFPGRFSGRQFSNSRSEMNVSTLELGDSALYLCASSLQLLAETQYFGPGTRLLVL.

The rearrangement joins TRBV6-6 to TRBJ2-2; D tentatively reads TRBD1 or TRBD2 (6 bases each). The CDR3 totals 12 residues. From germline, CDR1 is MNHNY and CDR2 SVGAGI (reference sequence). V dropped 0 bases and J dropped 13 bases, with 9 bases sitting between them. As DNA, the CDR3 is TGTGCCAGCAGTTACTCCCGGGGGCGGCTGTTTTTT. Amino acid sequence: CASSYSRGRLFF.

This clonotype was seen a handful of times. CDR3 loop: CASSFQDSNQPQHF. The CDR3 DNA is TGTGCCAGCAGTTTTCAGGATAGCAATCAGCCCCAGCATTTT. V gene TRBV12-3 or TRBV12-4 combines with J gene TRBJ1-5; no clear D gene. Trimming removed 3 bases at V and 0 bases at J, with 6 bases between. The CDR3 is 14 amino acids.

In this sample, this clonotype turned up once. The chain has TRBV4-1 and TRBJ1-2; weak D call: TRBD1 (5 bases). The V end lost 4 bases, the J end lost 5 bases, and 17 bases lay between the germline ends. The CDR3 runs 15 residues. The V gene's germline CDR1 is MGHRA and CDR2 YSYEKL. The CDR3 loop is CASSRTGREIYGYTF. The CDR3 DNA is TGCGCCAGCAGCCGTACGGGACGTGAGATTTATGGCTACACCTTC.

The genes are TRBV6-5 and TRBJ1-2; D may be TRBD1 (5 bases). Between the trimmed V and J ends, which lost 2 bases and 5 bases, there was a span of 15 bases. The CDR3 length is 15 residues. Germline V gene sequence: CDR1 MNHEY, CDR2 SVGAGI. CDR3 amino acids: CASSYGRRGAYGYTF. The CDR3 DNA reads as TGTGCCAGCAGTTACGGTAGACGAGGGGCTTATGGCTACACCTTC.

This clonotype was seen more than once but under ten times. The CDR3 here is CSVEQSDRLNEQFF. CDR3 DNA sequence: TGCAGCGTCGAACAATCCGACAGACTCAATGAGCAGTTCTTC. The chain is built from TRBV29-1 and TRBJ2-1, with D perhaps TRBD1 (5 bases). V was clipped by 6 bases and J by 6 bases, with 18 bases between them. The CDR3 extends over 14 amino acids. The germline CDR1 and CDR2 sequences are SQVTM and ANQGSEA.

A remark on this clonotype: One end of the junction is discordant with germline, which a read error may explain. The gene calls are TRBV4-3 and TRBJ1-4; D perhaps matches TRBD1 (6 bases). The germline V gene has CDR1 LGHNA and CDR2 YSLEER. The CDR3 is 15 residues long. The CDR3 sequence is CAGSQVFRGGEKLFF. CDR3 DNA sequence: TGCGCCGGCAGCCAAGTTTTCAGGGGCGGAGAAAAACTGTTTTTT.

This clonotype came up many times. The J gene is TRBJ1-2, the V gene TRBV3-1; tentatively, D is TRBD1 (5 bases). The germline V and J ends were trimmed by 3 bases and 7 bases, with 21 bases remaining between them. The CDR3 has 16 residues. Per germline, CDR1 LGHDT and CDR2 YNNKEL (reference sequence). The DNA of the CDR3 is TGTGCCAGCAGCCAGCAGTTGTGGGGCGTCCGGGCTGGCTACACCTTC. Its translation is CASSQQLWGVRAGYTF.

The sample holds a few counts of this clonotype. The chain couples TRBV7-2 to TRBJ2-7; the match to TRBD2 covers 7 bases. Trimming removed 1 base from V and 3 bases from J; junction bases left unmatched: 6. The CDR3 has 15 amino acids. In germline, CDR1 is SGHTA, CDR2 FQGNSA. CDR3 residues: CASSLGGLLIYEQYF. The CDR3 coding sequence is TGTGCCAGCAGCTTAGGGGGACTACTGATCTACGAGCAGTACTTC.

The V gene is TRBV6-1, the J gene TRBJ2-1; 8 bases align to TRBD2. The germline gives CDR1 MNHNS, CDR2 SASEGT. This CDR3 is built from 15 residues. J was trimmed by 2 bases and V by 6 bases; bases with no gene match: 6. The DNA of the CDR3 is TGTGCCAGCAGCGGGAGCGGGAGCCCCTACAATGAGCAGTTCTTC. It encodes CASSGSGSPYNEQFF.

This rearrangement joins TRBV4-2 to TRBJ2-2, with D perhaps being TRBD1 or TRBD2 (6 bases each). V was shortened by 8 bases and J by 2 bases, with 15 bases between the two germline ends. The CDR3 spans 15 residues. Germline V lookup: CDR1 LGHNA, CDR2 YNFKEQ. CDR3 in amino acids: CASLKGGTNTGELFF. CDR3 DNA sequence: TGTGCCAGCCTAAAGGGGGGTACTAACACCGGGGAGCTGTTTTTT.

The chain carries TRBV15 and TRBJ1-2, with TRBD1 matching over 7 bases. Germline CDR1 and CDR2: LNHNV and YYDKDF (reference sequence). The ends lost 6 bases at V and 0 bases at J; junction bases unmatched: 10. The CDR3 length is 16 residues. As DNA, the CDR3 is TGTGCCACCAGAAGGAACAGGGGCAGTACTAACTATGGCTACACCTTC. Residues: CATRRNRGSTNYGYTF.

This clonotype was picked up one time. The CDR3 protein is CASSLKSGYTGELFF. The CDR3 DNA sequence: TGTGCCAGCAGTTTAAAGTCAGGGTACACCGGGGAGCTGTTTTTT. The V and J genes are TRBV12-3 or TRBV12-4 and TRBJ2-2; possible D gene TRBD1, 5 bases. The CDR3 extends over 15 amino acids. The V and J ends lost 2 bases and 3 bases respectively, with 10 bases between them.

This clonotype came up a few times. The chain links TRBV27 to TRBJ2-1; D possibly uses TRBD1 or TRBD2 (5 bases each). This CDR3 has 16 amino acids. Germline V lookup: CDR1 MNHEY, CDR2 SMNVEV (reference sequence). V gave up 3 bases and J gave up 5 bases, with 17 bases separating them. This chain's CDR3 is CASSFTIGRGHNEQFF. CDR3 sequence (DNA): TGTGCCAGCAGTTTTACTATCGGAAGGGGACACAATGAGCAGTTCTTC.

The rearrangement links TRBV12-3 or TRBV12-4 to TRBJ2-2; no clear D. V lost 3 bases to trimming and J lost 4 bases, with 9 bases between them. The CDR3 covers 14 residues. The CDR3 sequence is CASSFLPGTGELFF. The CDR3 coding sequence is TGTGCCAGCAGTTTCCTCCCCGGCACCGGGGAGCTGTTTTTT.

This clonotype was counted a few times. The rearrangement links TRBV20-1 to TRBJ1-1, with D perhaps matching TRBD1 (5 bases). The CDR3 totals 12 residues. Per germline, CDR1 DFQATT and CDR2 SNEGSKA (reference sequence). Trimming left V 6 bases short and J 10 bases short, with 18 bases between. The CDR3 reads CSADTGPLGAFF. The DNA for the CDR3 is TGCAGTGCCGATACAGGTCCTCTTGGAGCTTTCTTT.

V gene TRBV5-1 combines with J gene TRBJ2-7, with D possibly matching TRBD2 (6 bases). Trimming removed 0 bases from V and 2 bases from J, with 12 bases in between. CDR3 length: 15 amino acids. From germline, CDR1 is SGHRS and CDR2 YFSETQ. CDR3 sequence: CASSLALGSPYEQYF. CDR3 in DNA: TGCGCCAGCAGCTTGGCCCTCGGGAGCCCCTACGAGCAGTACTTC.

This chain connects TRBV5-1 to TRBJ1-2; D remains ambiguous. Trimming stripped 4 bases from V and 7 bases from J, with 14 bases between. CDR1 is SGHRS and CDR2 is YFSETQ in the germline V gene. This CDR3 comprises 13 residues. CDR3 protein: CASSPAAAGGYTF. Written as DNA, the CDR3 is TGCGCCAGCAGCCCCGCGGCAGCAGGTGGCTACACCTTC.

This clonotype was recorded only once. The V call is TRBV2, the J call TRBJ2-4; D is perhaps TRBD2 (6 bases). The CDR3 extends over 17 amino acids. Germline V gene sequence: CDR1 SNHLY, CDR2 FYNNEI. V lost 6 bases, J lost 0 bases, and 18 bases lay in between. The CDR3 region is CASRALPGLLAKNIQYF. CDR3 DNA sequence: TGTGCCAGCAGAGCCCTACCGGGACTCCTAGCCAAAAACATTCAGTACTTC.